The 13 T cell receptor beta chains listed next were all sequenced from one sample in a study of immune evolution from preneoplasia to lung adenocarcinoma. Data came from immunoSEQ multiplex PCR; TCRdb stores just in-frame clones and leaves some out. This sample has around 3,000 clones; 80% to 90% occur once, and the top ten carry around 8.4%. Sequences were obtained from FFPE adjacent normal lung tissue. The receptors originated from a person aged 60-80 years with lung adenocarcinoma.

The chain couples TRBV5-4 to TRBJ1-2; D may be TRBD1 (5 bases). The length of the CDR3 is 13 residues. Germline V gene sequence: CDR1 SGHNT, CDR2 YYREEE (reference sequence). The germline V and J ends were trimmed by 8 bases and 7 bases, with 18 bases remaining between them. CDR3 protein: CASQRQGGAGYTF. CDR3 in DNA: TGTGCCAGTCAGAGGCAGGGTGGAGCTGGCTACACCTTC.

The chain is built from TRBV5-4 and TRBJ1-1, with 7 bases identical to TRBD1. V shed 5 bases and J 4 bases; nucleotides not matched to a gene: 17. Germline V CDR1 and CDR2: SGHNT, YYREEE (reference sequence). CDR3 size: 17 residues. CDR3 nucleotide sequence: TGTGCCAGCAGTACCGGGACAGCGGCCCTCCTCAGCACTGAAGCTTTCTTT. Residues: CASSTGTAALLSTEAFF.

The genes are TRBV4-1 and TRBJ2-1; D perhaps matches TRBD1 (6 bases). The CDR3 length is 14 residues. V was shortened by 1 base and J by 7 bases, with 11 bases between the two germline ends. The germline V gene has CDR1 MGHRA and CDR2 YSYEKL. The CDR3 sequence: CASSQVTGANEQFF. The CDR3 DNA reads as TGCGCCAGCAGCCAAGTGACAGGTGCGAATGAGCAGTTCTTC.

The chain recombines TRBV28 with TRBJ1-5; 9 bases match TRBD1. J was trimmed by 6 bases and V by 6 bases; bases with no gene match: 9. The CDR3 is 15 residues long. Per germline, CDR1 MDHEN and CDR2 SYDVKM. CDR3 nucleotide sequence: TGTGCCAGCAGAACGGGACAGGGCGTTGGTCAGCCCCAGCATTTT. Amino acids: CASRTGQGVGQPQHF.

CDR3 sequence reads: CASSLAESTDTQYF. The CDR3 DNA sequence: TGTGCCAGCAGCTTGGCGGAGAGCACAGATACGCAGTATTTT. The chain combines TRBV5-8 with TRBJ2-3, with D hard to call. The CDR3 extends over 14 amino acids. The germline V gene encodes CDR1 SGHTS and CDR2 YDEGEE. Trimming cost V 0 bases and J 0 bases, with 5 bases left between them. The whole variable domain, filled in from reference TRBV5-8 and TRBJ2-3, reads EAGVTQSPTHLIKTRGQQATLRCSPISGHTSVYWYQQALGLGLQFLLWYDEGEERNRGNFPPRFSGRQFPNYSSELNVNALELEDSALYLCASSLAESTDTQYFGPGTRLTVL.

The J gene is TRBJ1-2, the V gene TRBV4-2; TRBD1 agrees at 7 bases. The CDR3 is 14 amino acids. With V trimmed by 1 base and J by 4 bases, 3 bases remained unmatched. The germline V gene has CDR1 LGHNA and CDR2 YNFKEQ. CDR3 DNA: TGTGCCAGCAGCCAAGGACAGGGTTTCTATGGCTACACCTTC. This sequence encodes CASSQGQGFYGYTF.

The chain carries TRBV27 and TRBJ2-7, with D perhaps assigned TRBD1 or TRBD2 (6 bases each). CDR3 length: 12 residues. Germline CDR1 is MNHEY and CDR2 is SMNVEV (reference sequence). V was shortened by 3 bases and J by 10 bases, with 13 bases between the two germline ends. The CDR3 loop is CASSLGAGRQYF. The CDR3 region has the DNA TGTGCCAGCAGTTTGGGGGCGGGGCGCCAGTACTTC.

The chain links TRBV7-9 to TRBJ2-1; D could derive from TRBD1 or TRBD2 (5 bases each). V dropped 2 bases and J dropped 5 bases, with 13 bases sitting between them. Germline V gene data show CDR1 as SEHNR and CDR2 as FQNEAQ (reference sequence). The CDR3 has 15 residues. This CDR3 reads CASSLRPGTHNEQFF. In nucleotides, the CDR3 is TGTGCCAGCAGCTTACGTCCAGGGACCCACAATGAGCAGTTCTTC.

The V gene is TRBV5-1, the J gene TRBJ1-6; TRBD1 aligns across 7 bases. V lost 7 bases and J lost 5; bases outside the gene matches: 12. The CDR3 is 16 amino acids. Germline V gene lookup returns CDR1 SGHRS and CDR2 YFSETQ. CDR3 protein: CASSQRGQGDNSPLHF. In nucleotides, the CDR3 is TGCGCCAGCTCCCAGCGCGGGCAGGGGGATAATTCACCCCTCCACTTT.

The sample holds one count of this clone. The chain combines TRBV20-1 with TRBJ1-4; D is unresolved. V was cut by 3 bases and J by 16 bases, with 12 bases left in between. The germline V gene encodes CDR1 DFQATT and CDR2 SNEGSKA (reference sequence). CDR3 size: 10 residues. The CDR3 is CSARLGPPFF. DNA of the CDR3: TGCAGTGCTAGGTTGGGCCCACCGTTTTTT.

V gene TRBV15 combines with J gene TRBJ1-2; a possible D gene is TRBD1 (6 bases). V shed 0 bases and J shed 7 bases, with 9 bases lying between them. Per the germline V gene, CDR1 is LNHNV and CDR2 is YYDKDF (reference sequence). The CDR3 loop spans 13 amino acids. DNA of the CDR3: TGTGCCACCAGCAGAGACAGGGGTCTTGGCTACACCTTC. Its protein product is CATSRDRGLGYTF. Based on the CDR3 plus reference TRBV15 and TRBJ1-2, the full variable domain is DAMVIQNPRYQVTQFGKPVTLSCSQTLNHNVMYWYQQKSSQAPKLLFHYYDKDFNNEADTPDNFQSRRPNTSFCFLDIRSPGLGDTAMYLCATSRDRGLGYTFGSGTRLTVV.

This clone was counted once. The chain links TRBV30 to TRBJ1-1; D is uncertain. CDR1 and CDR2 from the germline V gene are GTSNPN and SVGIG (reference sequence). The CDR3 sequence is 10 residues long. V shed 6 bases and J shed 8 bases, with 10 bases lying between them. The CDR3 reads CACLRPEAFF. CDR3 bases: TGTGCCTGTCTCAGACCCGAAGCTTTCTTT.

V is TRBV27 and J is TRBJ2-6, with D hard to call. The V gene lost 5 bases and the J gene lost 0 bases, with 11 bases spanning the gap. Germline V CDR1 and CDR2: MNHEY, SMNVEV (reference sequence). The CDR3 totals 16 residues. CDR3 loop: CASSPRQSSGANVLTF. In nucleotides, the CDR3 is TGTGCCAGCAGTCCCCGACAAAGCTCTGGGGCCAACGTCCTGACTTTC.